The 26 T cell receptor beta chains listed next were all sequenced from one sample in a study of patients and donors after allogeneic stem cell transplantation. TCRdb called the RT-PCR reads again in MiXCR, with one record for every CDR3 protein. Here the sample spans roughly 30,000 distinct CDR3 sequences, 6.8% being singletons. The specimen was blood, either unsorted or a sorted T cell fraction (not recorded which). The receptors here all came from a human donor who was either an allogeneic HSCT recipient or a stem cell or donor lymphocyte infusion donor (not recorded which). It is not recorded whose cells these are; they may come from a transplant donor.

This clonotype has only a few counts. CDR3 DNA sequence: TGTGCCAGCAGCTTAGGGACTAGCGGGAGTGGGGAGACCCAGTACTTC. It specifies CASSLGTSGSGETQYF. V is TRBV7-9 and J is TRBJ2-5; TRBD2 aligns across 13 bases. V dropped 1 base and J dropped 5; count of bases not matched to a gene: 4. Per the germline V gene, CDR1 is SEHNR and CDR2 is FQNEAQ (reference sequence). The CDR3 covers 16 residues.

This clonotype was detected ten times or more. The CDR3 is CASSLSGLGFSYNSPLHF. Written as DNA, the CDR3 is TGTGCCAGCAGCTTATCGGGACTAGGCTTCTCCTATAATTCACCCCTCCACTTT. The chain uses TRBV7-9 and TRBJ1-6; D is possibly TRBD1 (5 bases). Trimming removed 2 bases from V and 0 bases from J, with 14 bases in between. Germline V gene lookup returns CDR1 SEHNR and CDR2 FQNEAQ (reference sequence). This CDR3 contains 18 residues. Full variable domain (outside the CDR3, taken from reference TRBV7-9 and TRBJ1-6): DTGVSQNPRHKITKRGQNVTFRCDPISEHNRLYWYRQTLGQGPEFLTYFQNEAQLEKSRLLSDRFSAERPKGSFSTLEIQRTEQGDSAMYLCASSLSGLGFSYNSPLHFGNGTRLTVT.

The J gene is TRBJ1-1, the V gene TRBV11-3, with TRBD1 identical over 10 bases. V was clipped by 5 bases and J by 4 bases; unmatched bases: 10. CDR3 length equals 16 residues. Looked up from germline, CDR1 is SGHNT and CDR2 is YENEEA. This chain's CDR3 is CASSPAPGQGSTEAFF. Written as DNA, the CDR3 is TGTGCCAGCAGCCCAGCCCCGGGACAGGGGTCCACTGAAGCTTTCTTT.

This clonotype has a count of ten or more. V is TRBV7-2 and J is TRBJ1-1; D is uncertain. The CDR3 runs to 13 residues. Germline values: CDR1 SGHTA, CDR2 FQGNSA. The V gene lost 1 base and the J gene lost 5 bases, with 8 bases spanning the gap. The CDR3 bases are TGTGCCAGCAGCTTAGGTCTAGGGACTGAAGCTTTCTTT. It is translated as CASSLGLGTEAFF.

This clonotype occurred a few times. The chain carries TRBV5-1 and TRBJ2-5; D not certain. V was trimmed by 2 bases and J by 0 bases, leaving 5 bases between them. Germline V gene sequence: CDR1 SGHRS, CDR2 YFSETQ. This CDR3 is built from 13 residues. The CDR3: CASSFGNQETQYF. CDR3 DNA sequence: TGCGCCAGCAGCTTTGGCAACCAAGAGACCCAGTACTTC. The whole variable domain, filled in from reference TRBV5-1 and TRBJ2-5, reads KAGVTQTPRYLIKTRGQQVTLSCSPISGHRSVSWYQQTPGQGLQFLFEYFSETQRNKGNFPGRFSGRQFSNSRSEMNVSTLELGDSALYLCASSFGNQETQYFGPGTRLLVL.

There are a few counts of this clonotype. CDR3 amino acids: CASTGTLDTQYF. CDR3 DNA sequence: TGTGCCAGCACGGGCACTTTAGATACGCAGTATTTT. The chain has TRBV28 and TRBJ2-3; D unclear. The germline V and J ends were trimmed by 7 bases and 5 bases, with 10 bases remaining between them. The germline V gene has CDR1 MDHEN and CDR2 SYDVKM. The CDR3 is 12 residues long.

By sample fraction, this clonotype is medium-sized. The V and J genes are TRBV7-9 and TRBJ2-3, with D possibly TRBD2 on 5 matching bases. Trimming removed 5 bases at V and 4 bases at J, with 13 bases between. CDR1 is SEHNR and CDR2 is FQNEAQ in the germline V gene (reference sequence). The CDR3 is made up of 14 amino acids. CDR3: CASSNLAGPDTQYF. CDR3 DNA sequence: TGTGCCAGCAGCAATCTAGCCGGGCCAGATACGCAGTATTTT.

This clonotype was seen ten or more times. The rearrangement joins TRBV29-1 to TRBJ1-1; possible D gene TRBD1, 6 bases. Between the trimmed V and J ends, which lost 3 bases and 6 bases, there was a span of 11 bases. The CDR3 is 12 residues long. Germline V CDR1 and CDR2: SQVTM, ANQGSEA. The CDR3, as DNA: TGCAGCGTTGACAGGGGTGTTCCTGAAGCTTTCTTT. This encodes CSVDRGVPEAFF.

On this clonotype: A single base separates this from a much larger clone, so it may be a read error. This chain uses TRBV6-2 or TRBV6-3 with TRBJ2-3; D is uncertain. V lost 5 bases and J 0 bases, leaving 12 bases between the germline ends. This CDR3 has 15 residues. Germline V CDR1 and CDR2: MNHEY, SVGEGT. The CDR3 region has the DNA TGTGCCAGCAGTCTGCTGGACCCAAGCACAGATACGCAGTATTTT. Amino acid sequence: CASSLLDPSTDTQYF.

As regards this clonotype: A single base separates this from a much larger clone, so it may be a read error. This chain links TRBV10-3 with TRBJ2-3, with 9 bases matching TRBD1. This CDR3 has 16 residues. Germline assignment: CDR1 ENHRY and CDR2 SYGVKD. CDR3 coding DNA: TGTGCCATCAGTGACCGGACAGGGGTGGGCTTGGATACGCAGTTTTTT. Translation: CAISDRTGVGLDTQFF.

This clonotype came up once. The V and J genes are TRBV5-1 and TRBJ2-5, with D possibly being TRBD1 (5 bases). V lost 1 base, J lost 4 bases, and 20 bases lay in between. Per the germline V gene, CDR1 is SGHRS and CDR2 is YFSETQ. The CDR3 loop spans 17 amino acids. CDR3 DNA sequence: TGCGCCAGCAGCTTGTCTAGGGTGTCAGGGCTGGGAGAGACCCAGTACTTC. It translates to CASSLSRVSGLGETQYF.

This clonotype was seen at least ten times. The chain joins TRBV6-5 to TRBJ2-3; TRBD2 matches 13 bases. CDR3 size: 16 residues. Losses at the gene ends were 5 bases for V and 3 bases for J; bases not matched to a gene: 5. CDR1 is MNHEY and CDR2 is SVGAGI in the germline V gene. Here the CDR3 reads CASSGRTSGRTDTQYF. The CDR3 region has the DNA TGTGCCAGCAGTGGCCGGACTAGCGGGAGAACAGATACGCAGTATTTT.

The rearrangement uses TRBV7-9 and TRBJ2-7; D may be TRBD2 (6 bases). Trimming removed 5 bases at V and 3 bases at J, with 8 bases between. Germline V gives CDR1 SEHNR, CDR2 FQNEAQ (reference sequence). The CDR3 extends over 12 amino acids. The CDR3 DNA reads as TGTGCCAGCAGCCGGGACTTCTACGAGCAGTACTTC. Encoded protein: CASSRDFYEQYF.

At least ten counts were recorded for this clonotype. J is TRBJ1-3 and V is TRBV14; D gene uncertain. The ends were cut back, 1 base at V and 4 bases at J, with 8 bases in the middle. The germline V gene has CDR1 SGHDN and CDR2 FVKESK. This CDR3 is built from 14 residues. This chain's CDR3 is CASSQVPTGNTIYF. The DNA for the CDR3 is TGTGCCAGCAGCCAAGTTCCAACGGGAAACACCATATATTTT. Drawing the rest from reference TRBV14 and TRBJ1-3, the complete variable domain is EAGVTQFPSHSVIEKGQTVTLRCDPISGHDNLYWYRRVMGKEIKFLLHFVKESKQDESGMPNNRFLAERTGGTYSTLKVQPAELEDSGVYFCASSQVPTGNTIYFGEGSWLTVV.

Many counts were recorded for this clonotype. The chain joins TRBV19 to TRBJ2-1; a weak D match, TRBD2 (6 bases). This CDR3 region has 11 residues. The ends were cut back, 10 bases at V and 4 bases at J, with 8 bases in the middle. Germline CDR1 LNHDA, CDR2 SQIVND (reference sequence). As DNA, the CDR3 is TGTGCCACACGGGGGTACAATGAGCAGTTCTTC. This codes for CATRGYNEQFF.

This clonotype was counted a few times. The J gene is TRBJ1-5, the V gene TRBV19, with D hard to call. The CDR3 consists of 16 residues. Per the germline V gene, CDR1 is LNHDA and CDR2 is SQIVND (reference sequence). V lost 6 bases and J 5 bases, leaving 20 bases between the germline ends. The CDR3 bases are TGTGCCAGTAGACCTAGACCGGTTGGGTCGTATCAGCCCCAGCATTTT. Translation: CASRPRPVGSYQPQHF.

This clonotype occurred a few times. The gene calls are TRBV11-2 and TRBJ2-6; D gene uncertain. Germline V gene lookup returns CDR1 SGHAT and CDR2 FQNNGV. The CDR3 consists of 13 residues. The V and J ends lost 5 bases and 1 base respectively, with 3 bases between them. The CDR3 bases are TGTGCCAGCAGCCGATCTGGGGCCAACGTCCTGACTTTC. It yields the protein CASSRSGANVLTF.

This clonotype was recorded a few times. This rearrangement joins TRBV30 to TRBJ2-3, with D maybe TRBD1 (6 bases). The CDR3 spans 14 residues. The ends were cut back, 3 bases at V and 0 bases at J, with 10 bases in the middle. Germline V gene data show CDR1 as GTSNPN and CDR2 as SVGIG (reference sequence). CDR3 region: CAWSPGVSTDTQYF. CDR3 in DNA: TGTGCCTGGAGCCCAGGGGTTAGCACAGATACGCAGTATTTT.

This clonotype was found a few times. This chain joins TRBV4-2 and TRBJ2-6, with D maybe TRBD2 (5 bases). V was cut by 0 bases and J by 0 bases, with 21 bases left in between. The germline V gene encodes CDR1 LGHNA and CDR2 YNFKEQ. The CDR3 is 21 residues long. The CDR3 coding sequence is TGTGCCAGCAGCCAAGAGGGCCCGGAAGGAGGTAGAAGCTCTGGGGCCAACGTCCTGACTTTC. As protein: CASSQEGPEGGRSSGANVLTF.

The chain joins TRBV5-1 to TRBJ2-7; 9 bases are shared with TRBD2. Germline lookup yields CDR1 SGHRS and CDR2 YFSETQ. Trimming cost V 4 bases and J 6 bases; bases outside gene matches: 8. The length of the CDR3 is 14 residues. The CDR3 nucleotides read TGCGCCAGCAGCGGGATGCGGGAGGGTGGCGAGCAGTACTTC. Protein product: CASSGMREGGEQYF.

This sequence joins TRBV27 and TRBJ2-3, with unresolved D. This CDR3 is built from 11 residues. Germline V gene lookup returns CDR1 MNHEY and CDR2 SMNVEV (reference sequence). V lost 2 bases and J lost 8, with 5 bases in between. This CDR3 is CASSLGVTQYF. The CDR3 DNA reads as TGTGCCAGCAGTTTAGGGGTTACGCAGTATTTT.

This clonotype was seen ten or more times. CDR3 loop: CSVATGTYEQYF. CDR3 bases: TGCAGCGTTGCGACCGGAACCTACGAGCAGTACTTC. The rearrangement uses TRBV29-1 and TRBJ2-7; no clear D. V shed 4 bases and J shed 2 bases, with 9 bases lying between them. The germline CDR1 and CDR2 sequences are SQVTM and ANQGSEA. This CDR3 has 12 residues.

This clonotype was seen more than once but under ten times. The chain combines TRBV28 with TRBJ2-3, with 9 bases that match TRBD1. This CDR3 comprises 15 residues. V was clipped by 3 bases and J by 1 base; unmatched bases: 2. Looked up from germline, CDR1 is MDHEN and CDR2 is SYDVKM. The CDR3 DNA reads TGTGCCAGCAGTTTGAGGACAGGGGGCACAGATACGCAGTATTTT. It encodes CASSLRTGGTDTQYF.

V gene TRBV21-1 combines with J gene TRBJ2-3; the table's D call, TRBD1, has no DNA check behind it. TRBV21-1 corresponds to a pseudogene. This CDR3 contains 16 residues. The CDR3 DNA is TGTGCCAGCAGCACCTGGCGGGGGTTTTCCACAGATACGCAGTATTTT. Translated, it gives CASSTWRGFSTDTQYF.

CDR3 bases: TGTGCCAGCTCACCACGGAGGGGAGAGACCCAGTACTTC. Amino acid sequence: CASSPRRGETQYF. The chain couples TRBV18 to TRBJ2-5; D is perhaps TRBD2 (6 bases). Germline V gene sequence: CDR1 KGHSH, CDR2 LQKENI. The CDR3 is 13 amino acids. With 1 base removed from V and 4 bases from J, the gap between germline ends came to 7 bases.

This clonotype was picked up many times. CDR3 sequence (DNA): TGCGCCAGCAGCTGGGGGACTAGCGGATCCTACGAGCAGTACTTC. Amino acid sequence: CASSWGTSGSYEQYF. The chain employs TRBV5-1 and TRBJ2-7; 11 bases are a match to TRBD2. From germline, CDR1 is SGHRS and CDR2 YFSETQ. The CDR3 consists of 15 residues. V gave up 3 bases and J gave up 1 base; unmatched junction bases: 3.